Included here is one TCR beta chain sequence, with context. Its antigen is still unknown. The CDR3 totals 15 residues. With V trimmed by 1 base and J by 8 bases, 11 bases remained unmatched. Germline V gene sequence: CDR1 SGHKS, CDR2 YYEKEE (reference sequence). Nashville, Tennessee was home to all donors, who were Caucasian adults. This record comes from a study of shared clonotypes between healthy human individuals. General study results and limits: Generally, naive subsets came out with larger estimated richness than memory subsets. Compared with clonotypes that all four donors shared, non-shared clonotypes had lower generation probabilities. Of the naive CD4 clonotypes, roughly 5% were shared across a few donors.

Clones were sequenced by immunoSEQ multiplex PCR, and TCRdb holds only the in-frame ones, with some missing. The sample shows about 2.4 million clones, approximately 94% of them seen only once. This receptor was identified in a man aged 18 to 30 in good health. The chain couples TRBV5-5 to TRBJ2-7, with 8 bases aligning to TRBD2. The sample comprised naive CD4+ T cells sorted from blood. Subset reported: CD45RA+ positively selected. The CDR3 reads CASSLSREGLVQQYF. The CDR3 DNA reads TGTGCCAGCAGCTTGAGCCGGGAGGGCCTCGTACAGCAGTACTTC.